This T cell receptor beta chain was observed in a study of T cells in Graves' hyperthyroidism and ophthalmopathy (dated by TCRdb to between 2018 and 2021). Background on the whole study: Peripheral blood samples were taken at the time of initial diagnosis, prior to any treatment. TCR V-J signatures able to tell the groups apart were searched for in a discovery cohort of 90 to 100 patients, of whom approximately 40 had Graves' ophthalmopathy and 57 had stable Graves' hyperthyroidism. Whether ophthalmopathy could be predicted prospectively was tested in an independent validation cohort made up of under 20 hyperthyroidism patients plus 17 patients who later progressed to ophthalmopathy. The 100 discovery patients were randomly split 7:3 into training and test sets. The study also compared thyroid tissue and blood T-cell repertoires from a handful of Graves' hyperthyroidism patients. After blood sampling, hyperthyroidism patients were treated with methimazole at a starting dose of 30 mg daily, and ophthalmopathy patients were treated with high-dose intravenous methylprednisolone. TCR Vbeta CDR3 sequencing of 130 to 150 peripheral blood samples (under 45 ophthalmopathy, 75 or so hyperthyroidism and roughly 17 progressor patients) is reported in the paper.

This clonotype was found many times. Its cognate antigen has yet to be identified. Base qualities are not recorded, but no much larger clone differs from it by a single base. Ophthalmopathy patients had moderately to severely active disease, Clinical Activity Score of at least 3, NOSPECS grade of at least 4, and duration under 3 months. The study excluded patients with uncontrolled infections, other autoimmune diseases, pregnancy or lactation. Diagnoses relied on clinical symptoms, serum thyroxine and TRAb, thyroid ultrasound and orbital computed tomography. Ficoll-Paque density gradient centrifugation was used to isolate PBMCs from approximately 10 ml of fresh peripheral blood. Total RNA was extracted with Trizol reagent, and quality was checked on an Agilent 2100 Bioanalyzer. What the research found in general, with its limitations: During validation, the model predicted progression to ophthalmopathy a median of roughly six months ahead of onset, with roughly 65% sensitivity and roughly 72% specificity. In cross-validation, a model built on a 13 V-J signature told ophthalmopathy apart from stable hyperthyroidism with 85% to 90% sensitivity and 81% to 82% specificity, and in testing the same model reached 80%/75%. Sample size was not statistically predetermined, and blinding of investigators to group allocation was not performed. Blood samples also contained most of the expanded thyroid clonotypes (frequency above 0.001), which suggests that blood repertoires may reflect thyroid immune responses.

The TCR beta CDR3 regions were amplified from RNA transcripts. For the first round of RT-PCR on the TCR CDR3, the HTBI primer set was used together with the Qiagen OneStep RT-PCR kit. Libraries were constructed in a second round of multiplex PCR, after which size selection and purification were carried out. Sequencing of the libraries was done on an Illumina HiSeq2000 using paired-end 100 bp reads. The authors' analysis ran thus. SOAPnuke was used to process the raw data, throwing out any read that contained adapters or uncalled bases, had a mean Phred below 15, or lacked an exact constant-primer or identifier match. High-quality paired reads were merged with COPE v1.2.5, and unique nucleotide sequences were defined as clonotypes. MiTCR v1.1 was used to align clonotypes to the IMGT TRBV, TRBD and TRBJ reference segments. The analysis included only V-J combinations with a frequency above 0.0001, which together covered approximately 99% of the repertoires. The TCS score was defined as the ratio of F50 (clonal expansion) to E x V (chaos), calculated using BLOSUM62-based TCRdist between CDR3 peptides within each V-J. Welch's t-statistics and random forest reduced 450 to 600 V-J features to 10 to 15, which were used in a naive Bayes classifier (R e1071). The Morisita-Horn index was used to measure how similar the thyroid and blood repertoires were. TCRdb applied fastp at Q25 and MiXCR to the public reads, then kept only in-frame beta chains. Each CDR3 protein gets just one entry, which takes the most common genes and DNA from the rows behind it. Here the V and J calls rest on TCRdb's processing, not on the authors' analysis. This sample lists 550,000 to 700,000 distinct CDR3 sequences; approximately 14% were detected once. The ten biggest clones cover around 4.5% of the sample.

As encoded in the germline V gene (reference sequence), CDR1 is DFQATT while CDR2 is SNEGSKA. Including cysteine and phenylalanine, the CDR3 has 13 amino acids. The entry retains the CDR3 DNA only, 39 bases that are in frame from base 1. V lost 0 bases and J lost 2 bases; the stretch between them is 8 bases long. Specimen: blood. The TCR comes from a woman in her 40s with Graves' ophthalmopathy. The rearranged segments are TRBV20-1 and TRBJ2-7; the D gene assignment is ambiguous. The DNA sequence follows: TGCAGTGCTAGAGATTCTTATACCTACGAGCAGTACTTC. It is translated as CSARDSYTYEQYF.